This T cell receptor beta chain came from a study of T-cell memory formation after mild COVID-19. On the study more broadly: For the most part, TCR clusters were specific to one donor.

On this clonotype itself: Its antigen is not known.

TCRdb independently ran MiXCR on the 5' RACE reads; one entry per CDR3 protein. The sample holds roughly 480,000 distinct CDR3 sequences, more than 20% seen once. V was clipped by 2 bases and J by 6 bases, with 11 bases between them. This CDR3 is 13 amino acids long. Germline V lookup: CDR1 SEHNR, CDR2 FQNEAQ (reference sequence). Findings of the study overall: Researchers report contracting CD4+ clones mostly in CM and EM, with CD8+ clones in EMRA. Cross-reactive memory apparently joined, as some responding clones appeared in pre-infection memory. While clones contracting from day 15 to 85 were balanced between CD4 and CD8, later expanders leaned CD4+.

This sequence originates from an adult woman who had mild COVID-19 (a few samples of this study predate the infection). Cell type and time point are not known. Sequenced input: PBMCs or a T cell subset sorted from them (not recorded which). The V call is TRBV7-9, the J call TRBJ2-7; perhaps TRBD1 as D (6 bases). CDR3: CASSLPSGVEQYF. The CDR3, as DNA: TGTGCCAGCAGCTTACCTTCAGGGGTCGAGCAGTACTTC. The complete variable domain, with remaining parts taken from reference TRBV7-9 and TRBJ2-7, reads DTGVSQNPRHKITKRGQNVTFRCDPISEHNRLYWYRQTLGQGPEFLTYFQNEAQLEKSRLLSDRFSAERPKGSFSTLEIQRTEQGDSAMYLCASSLPSGVEQYFGPGTRLTVT.